These 9 T cell receptor beta chains share one sample of origin, sequenced in a study of blood T cell repertoires in COVID-19. Some clones are missing from TCRdb's copy, which holds only in-frame ones; the method was immunoSEQ multiplex PCR. The sample includes some 200,000 clones, 80% to 90% of them seen just once. Sequences were obtained from PBMCs or T cells enriched from blood (not recorded which). The receptors shown here come from a woman aged 40 to 50 with acute COVID-19.

The rearrangement uses TRBV13 and TRBJ2-3; 10 bases line up with TRBD2. The ends lost 4 bases at V and 4 bases at J; junction bases unmatched: 2. The CDR3 is 14 amino acids. CDR1 and CDR2 (germline): PRHDT, FYEKMQ (reference sequence). CDR3 in amino acids: CASSSGLAADTQYF. The CDR3 coding sequence is TGTGCCAGCAGCTCCGGACTAGCGGCAGATACGCAGTATTTT.

This clone was detected a few times. CDR3 region: CASSVQGYNEQFF. The CDR3 DNA sequence: TGTGCCAGCAGTGTGCAGGGCTACAATGAGCAGTTCTTC. The chain recombines TRBV2 with TRBJ2-1, with a possible D match to TRBD1 (5 bases). The germline V and J ends were trimmed by 4 bases and 3 bases, with 7 bases remaining between them. Germline V CDR1 and CDR2: SNHLY, FYNNEI. The CDR3 spans 13 residues.

This clone was detected a few times. This rearrangement joins TRBV5-6 to TRBJ1-6, with TRBD1 as a possible D gene (6 bases). Germline CDR1 and CDR2: SGHDT and YYEEEE. Deletions cut 1 base from V and 10 bases from J, with 15 bases between. This CDR3 region has 15 residues. In DNA form, the CDR3 reads TGTGCCAGCAGCTTGTGGGGGGGCGTGGACTCACCCCTCCACTTT. Residues: CASSLWGGVDSPLHF.

The chain carries TRBV7-8 and TRBJ1-1; D not resolved. V shed 5 bases and J shed 1 base, with 14 bases lying between them. The CDR3 length is 15 residues. Germline CDR1 reads SGHVS; CDR2 reads FQNEAQ. The CDR3 DNA is TGTGCCAGCAGCAGACCAAGACTCCGGAACACTGAAGCTTTCTTT. This encodes CASSRPRLRNTEAFF.

V and J are TRBV14 and TRBJ1-1; no clear D gene. The CDR3 sequence is 13 residues long. Trimming removed 4 bases from V and 1 base from J, with 7 bases in between. Germline V gene sequence: CDR1 SGHDN, CDR2 FVKESK. In DNA, the CDR3 is TGTGCCAGCAGCCTACAGAGGAACACTGAAGCTTTCTTT. It translates to CASSLQRNTEAFF.

The chain has TRBV24-1 and TRBJ1-2; the D gene is possibly TRBD1 (5 bases). The CDR3 totals 12 residues. Germline V gives CDR1 KGHDR, CDR2 SFDVKD. V was shortened by 4 bases and J by 5 bases, with 7 bases between the two germline ends. The CDR3 protein is CATSEEGYGYTF. The CDR3 bases are TGTGCCACCAGTGAGGAGGGGTATGGCTACACCTTC.

CDR3 in amino acids: CASSLAQGWEGYTF. The CDR3 nucleotides are TGTGCCAGCAGCTTGGCACAGGGTTGGGAAGGCTACACCTTC. The rearrangement joins TRBV5-4 to TRBJ1-2, with TRBD1 as a possible D gene (6 bases). From germline, CDR1 is SGHNT and CDR2 YYREEE (reference sequence). This CDR3 region has 14 residues. V shed 0 bases and J shed 8 bases, with 14 bases lying between them.

For the CDR3, the DNA is TGTGCCTGGAGCGGTAGGACAGCAATTTTGAACACTGAAGCTTTCTTT. This codes for CAWSGRTAILNTEAFF. This rearrangement joins TRBV30 to TRBJ1-1, with D perhaps TRBD1 (6 bases). The V and J ends lost 3 bases and 0 bases respectively, with 17 bases between them. CDR3 length equals 16 residues. The germline gives CDR1 GTSNPN, CDR2 SVGIG (reference sequence).

CDR3 residues: CASSHLAGLNTEAFF. In DNA, the CDR3 is TGTGCCAGCAGCCATCTTGCAGGCCTGAACACTGAAGCTTTCTTT. The J gene is TRBJ1-1, the V gene TRBV3-1 (or the pseudogene TRBV3-2); unclear D gene. Trimming shortened V by 3 bases and J by 0 bases, and 11 bases separated the two germline ends. The CDR3 totals 15 residues. The germline V gene has CDR1 LGHDT and CDR2 YNNKEL (reference sequence).